This T cell receptor beta chain was identified during a study of cytomegalovirus exposure and HLA in healthy donors. In the study overall: About 179 million T cells yielded some 120 million unique TCR beta sequences in earlier analysis.

The V end was cut by 5 bases, the J end by 4 bases, with 6 bases between. Germline CDR1 reads LNHDA; CDR2 reads SQIVND (reference sequence). This CDR3 comprises 12 residues. PCR involved 60 Vbeta and 13 Jbeta primers. Profiled with immunoSEQ multiplex PCR; TCRdb holds only in-frame clones, not every one. Its table records about 44,000 clones. The clonotype originates from a male donor in good health and CMV-seronegative. Sequencing input: PBMCs. The chain employs TRBV19 and TRBJ2-1; D ambiguous. The CDR3 DNA is TGTGCCAGTAGTGTTCTTTACAATGAGCAGTTCTTC. Translated: CASSVLYNEQFF.